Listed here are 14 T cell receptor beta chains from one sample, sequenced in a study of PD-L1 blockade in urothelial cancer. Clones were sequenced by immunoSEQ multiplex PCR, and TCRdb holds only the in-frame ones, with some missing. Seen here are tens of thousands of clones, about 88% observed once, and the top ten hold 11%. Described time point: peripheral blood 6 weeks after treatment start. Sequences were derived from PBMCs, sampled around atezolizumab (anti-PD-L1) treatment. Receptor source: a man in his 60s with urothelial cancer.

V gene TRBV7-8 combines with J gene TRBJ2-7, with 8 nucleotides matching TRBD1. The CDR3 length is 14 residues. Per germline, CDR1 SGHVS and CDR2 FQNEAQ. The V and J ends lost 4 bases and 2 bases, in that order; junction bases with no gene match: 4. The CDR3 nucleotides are TGTGCCAGCAGCTCCTGGGACAGGACCTACGAGCAGTACTTC. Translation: CASSSWDRTYEQYF.

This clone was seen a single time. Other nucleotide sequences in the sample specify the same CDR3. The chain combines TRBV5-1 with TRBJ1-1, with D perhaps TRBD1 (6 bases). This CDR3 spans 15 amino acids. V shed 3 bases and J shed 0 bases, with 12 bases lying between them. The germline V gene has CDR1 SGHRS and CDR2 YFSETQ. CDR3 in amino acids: CASSSGGGMNTEAFF. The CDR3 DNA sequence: TGCGCCAGCAGCTCCGGTGGGGGCATGAACACTGAAGCTTTCTTT.

CDR3 loop: CATEGRAGAGWGKKKLFF. Written as DNA, the CDR3 is TGTGCCACGGAGGGGAGGGCAGGAGCAGGGTGGGGGAAGAAAAAACTGTTTTTT. V usage is TRBV28 and J usage is TRBJ1-4; a possible D gene is TRBD1 (5 bases). Germline loops: CDR1 MDHEN, CDR2 SYDVKM. Trimming stripped 10 bases from V and 9 bases from J, with 33 bases between. The CDR3 is 18 residues long.

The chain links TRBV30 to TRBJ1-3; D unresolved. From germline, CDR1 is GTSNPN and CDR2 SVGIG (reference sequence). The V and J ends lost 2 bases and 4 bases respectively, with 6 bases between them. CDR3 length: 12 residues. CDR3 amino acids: CAWSTRGNTIYF. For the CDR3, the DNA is TGTGCCTGGAGTACCAGAGGAAACACCATATATTTT.

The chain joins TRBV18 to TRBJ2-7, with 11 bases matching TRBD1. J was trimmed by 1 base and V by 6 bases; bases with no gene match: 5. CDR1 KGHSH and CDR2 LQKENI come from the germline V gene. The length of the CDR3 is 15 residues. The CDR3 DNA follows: TGTGCCAGCTCCGAGGGGACAGGGGGGTCCTACGAGCAGTACTTC. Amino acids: CASSEGTGGSYEQYF.

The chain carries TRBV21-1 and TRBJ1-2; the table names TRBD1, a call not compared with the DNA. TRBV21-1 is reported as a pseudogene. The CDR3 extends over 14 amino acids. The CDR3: CASSARQGLRGYTF. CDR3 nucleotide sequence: TGTGCCAGCAGCGCAAGACAGGGTTTACGTGGCTACACCTTC.

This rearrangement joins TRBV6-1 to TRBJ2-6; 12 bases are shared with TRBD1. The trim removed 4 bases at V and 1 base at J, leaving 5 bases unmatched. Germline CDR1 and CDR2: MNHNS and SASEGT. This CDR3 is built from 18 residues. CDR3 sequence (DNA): TGTGCCAGCAGTGGGGCGGGACAGGGGGCTTCTGGGGCCAACGTCCTGACTTTC. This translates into CASSGAGQGASGANVLTF.

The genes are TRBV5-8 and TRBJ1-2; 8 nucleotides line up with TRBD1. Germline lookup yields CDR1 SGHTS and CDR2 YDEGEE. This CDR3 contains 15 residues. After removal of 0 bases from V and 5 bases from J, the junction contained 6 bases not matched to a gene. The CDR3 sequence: CASSLVEGQAYGYTF. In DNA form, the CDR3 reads TGTGCCAGCAGCTTGGTAGAGGGACAGGCGTATGGCTACACCTTC.

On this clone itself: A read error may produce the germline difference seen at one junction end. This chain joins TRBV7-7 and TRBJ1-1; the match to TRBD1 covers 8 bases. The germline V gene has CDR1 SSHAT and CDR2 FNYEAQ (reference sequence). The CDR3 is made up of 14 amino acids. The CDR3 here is CASSRQGMNTEAFF. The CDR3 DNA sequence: TGTGCTAGCAGCCGACAGGGGATGAACACTGAAGCTTTCTTT.

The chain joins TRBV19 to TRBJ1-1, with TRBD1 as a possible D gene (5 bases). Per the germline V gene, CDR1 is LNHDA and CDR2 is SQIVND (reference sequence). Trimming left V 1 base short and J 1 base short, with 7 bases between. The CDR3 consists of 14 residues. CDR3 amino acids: CASSIGTGNTEAFF. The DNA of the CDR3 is TGTGCCAGTAGTATAGGAACAGGGAACACTGAAGCTTTCTTT.

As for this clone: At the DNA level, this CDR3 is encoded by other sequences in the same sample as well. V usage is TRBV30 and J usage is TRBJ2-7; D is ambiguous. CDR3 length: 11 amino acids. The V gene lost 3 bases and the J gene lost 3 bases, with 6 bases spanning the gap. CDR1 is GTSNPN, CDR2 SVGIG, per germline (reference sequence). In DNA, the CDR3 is TGTGCCTGGAGCCTTATCTACGAGCAGTACTTC. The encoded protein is CAWSLIYEQYF.

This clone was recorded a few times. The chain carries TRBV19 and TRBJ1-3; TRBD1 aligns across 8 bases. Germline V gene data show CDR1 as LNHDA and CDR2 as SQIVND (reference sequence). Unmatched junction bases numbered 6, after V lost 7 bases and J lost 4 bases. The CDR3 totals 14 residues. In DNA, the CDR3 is TGTGCCAGTAACCAGGGGGCTCGCGGAAACACCATATATTTT. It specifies CASNQGARGNTIYF.

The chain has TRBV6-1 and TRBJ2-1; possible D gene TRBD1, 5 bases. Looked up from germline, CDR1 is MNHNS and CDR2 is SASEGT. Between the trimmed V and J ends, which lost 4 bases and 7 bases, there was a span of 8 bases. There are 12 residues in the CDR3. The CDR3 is CASSVKGNEQFF. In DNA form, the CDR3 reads TGTGCCAGCAGTGTAAAGGGGAATGAGCAGTTCTTC.

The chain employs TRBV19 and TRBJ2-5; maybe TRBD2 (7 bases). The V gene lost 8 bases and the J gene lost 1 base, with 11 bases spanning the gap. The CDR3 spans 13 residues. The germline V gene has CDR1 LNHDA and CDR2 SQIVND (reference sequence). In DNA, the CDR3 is TGTGCCAGTGGGGGAGGGGGCCAAGAGACCCAGTACTTC. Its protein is CASGGGGQETQYF.